The T cell receptor beta chain described here comes from a study of blood T cell repertoires in COVID-19. Study in general: The cDNA or gDNA used as material had been derived from T cells, B-cell-depleted T cells, or PBMCs.

Participant ages covered about 18 to 95 years across about 22 US areas. Clinical history as reported by participants underpinned cohort assignment. Methods used by the authors: Amplification with reference gene primers provided the estimates of nucleated cell counts. Repertoires were generated with immunoSEQ multiplex PCR, while TCRdb's copy carries only in-frame clones and drops some. That table supplies the V and J calls and clone size; D and trimming were determined from the DNA. The sample records about 230,000 clones, around nine tenths being singletons. Sequencing was performed on PBMCs or T cells enriched from blood (not recorded which). This receptor was obtained from a woman aged 25 to 39 with acute COVID-19.

CDR3 sequence: CASSLEVTSTDTQYF. CDR3 coding DNA: TGTGCCAGCAGCTTGGAGGTGACTAGCACAGATACGCAGTATTTT. The chain employs TRBV7-2 and TRBJ2-3, with a tentative D call TRBD2 (5 bases). V shed 3 bases and J shed 0 bases, with 10 bases lying between them. The CDR3 extends over 15 amino acids. CDR1 and CDR2 (germline): SGHTA, FQGNSA.